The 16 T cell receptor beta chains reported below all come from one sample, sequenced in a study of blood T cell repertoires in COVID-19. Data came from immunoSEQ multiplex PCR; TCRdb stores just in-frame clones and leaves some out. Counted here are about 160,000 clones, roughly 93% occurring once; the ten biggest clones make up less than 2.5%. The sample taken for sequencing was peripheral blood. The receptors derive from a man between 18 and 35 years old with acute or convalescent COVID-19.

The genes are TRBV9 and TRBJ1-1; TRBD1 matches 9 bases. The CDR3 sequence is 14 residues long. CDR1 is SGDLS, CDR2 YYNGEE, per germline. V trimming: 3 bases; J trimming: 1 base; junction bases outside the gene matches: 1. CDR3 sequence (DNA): TGTGCCAGCAGCGGGGGACAGGGGAACACTGAAGCTTTCTTT. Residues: CASSGGQGNTEAFF. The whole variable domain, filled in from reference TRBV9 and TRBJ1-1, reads DSGVTQTPKHLITATGQRVTLRCSPRSGDLSVYWYQQSLDQGLQFLIQYYNGEERAKGNILERFSAQQFPDLHSELNLSSLELGDSALYFCASSGGQGNTEAFFGQGTRLTVV.

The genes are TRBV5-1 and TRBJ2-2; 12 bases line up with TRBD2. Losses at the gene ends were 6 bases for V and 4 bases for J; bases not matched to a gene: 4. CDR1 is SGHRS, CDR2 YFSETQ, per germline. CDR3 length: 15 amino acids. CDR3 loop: CASTTSGGITGELFF. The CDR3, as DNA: TGCGCCAGCACCACTAGCGGGGGGATCACCGGGGAGCTGTTTTTT.

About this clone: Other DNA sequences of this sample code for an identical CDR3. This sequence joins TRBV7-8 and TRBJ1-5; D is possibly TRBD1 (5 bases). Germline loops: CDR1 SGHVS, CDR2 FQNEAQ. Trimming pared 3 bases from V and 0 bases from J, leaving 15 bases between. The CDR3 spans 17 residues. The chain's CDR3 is CASSFSVAQGSNQPQHF. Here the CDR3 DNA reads TGTGCCAGCAGCTTTAGTGTCGCTCAGGGTAGCAATCAGCCCCAGCATTTT. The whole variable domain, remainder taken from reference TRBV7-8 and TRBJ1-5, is GAGVSQSPRYKVAKRGQDVALRCDPISGHVSLFWYQQALGQGPEFLTYFQNEAQLDKSGLPSDRFFAERPEGSVSTLKIQRTQQEDSAVYLCASSFSVAQGSNQPQHFGDGTRLSIL.

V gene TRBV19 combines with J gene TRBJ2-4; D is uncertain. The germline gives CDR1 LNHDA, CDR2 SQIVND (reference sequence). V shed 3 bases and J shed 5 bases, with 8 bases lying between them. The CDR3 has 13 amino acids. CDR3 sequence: CASSIDGENIQYF. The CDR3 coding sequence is TGTGCCAGTAGTATCGACGGAGAAAACATTCAGTACTTC.

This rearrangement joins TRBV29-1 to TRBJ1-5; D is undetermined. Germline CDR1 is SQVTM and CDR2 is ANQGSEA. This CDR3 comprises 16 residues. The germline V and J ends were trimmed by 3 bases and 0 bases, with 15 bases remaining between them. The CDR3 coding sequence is TGCAGCGTTGATTTCGTTCGTCTTTATAGCAATCAGCCCCAGCATTTT. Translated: CSVDFVRLYSNQPQHF.

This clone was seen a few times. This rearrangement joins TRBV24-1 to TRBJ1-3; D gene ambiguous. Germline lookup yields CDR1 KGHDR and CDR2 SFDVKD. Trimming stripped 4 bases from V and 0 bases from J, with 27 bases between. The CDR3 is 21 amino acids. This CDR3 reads CATSDLGSLITEFCSGNTIYF. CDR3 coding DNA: TGTGCCACCAGTGACCTCGGGTCCCTAATCACGGAATTTTGCTCTGGAAACACCATATATTTT.

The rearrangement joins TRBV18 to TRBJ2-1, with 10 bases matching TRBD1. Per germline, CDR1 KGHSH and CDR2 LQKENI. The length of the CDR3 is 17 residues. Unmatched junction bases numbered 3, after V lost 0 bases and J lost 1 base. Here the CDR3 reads CASSPPDRGFSYNEQFF. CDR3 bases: TGTGCCAGCTCACCACCGGACAGGGGGTTTTCCTACAATGAGCAGTTCTTC.

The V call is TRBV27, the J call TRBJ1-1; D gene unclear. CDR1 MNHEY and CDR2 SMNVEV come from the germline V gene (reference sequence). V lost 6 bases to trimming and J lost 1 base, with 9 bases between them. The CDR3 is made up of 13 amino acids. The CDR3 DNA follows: TGTGCCAGCAGCGTGACGGGGAACACTGAAGCTTTCTTT. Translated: CASSVTGNTEAFF.

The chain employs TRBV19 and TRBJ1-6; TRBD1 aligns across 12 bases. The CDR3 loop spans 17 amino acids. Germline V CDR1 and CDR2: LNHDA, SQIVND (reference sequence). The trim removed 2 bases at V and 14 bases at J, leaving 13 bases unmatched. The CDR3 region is CASSIRVTPGQGAALHF. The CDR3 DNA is TGTGCCAGTAGTATAAGAGTTACTCCGGGACAGGGGGCAGCCCTCCACTTT.

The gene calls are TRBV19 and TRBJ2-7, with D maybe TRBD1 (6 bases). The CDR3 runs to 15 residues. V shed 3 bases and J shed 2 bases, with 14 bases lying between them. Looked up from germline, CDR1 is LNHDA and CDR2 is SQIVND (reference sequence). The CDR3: CASSIRTVRTYEQYF. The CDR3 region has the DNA TGTGCCAGTAGTATCCGGACAGTGAGGACCTACGAGCAGTACTTC. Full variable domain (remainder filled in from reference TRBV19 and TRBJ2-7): DGGITQSPKYLFRKEGQNVTLSCEQNLNHDAMYWYRQDPGQGLRLIYYSQIVNDFQKGDIAEGYSVSREKKESFPLTVTSAQKNPTAFYLCASSIRTVRTYEQYFGPGTRLTVT.

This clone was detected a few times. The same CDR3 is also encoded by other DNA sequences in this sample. CDR3 protein: CASSLARTGNTEAFF. The CDR3, as DNA: TGTGCCAGCAGCTTAGCCCGGACAGGGAACACTGAAGCTTTCTTT. The chain couples TRBV7-9 to TRBJ1-1; 7 bases are shared with TRBD1. The germline CDR1 and CDR2 sequences are SEHNR and FQNEAQ (reference sequence). This CDR3 is built from 15 residues. V was pared by 0 bases and J by 1 base, with 2 bases of the junction left unmatched.

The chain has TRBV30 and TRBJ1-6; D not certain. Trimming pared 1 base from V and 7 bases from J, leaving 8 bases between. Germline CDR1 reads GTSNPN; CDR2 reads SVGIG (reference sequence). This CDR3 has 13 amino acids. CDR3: CAWSDHENSPLHF. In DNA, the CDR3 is TGTGCCTGGAGTGACCACGAGAATTCACCCCTCCACTTT.

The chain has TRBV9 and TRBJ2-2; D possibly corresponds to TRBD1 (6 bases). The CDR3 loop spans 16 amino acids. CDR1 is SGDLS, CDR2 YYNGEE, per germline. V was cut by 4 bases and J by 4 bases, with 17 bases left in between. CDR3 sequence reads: CASSPTGWLGTGELFF. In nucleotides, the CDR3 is TGTGCCAGCAGCCCTACAGGGTGGCTAGGCACCGGGGAGCTGTTTTTT.

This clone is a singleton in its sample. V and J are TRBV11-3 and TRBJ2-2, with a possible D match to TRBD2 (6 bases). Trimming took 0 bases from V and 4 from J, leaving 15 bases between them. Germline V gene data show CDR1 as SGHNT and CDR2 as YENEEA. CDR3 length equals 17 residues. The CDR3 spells CASSLDAGGRVTGELFF. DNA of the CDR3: TGTGCCAGCAGCTTAGACGCCGGGGGTCGGGTCACCGGGGAGCTGTTTTTT. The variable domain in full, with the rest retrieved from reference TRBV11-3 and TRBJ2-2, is EAGVVQSPRYKIIEKKQPVAFWCNPISGHNTLYWYLQNLGQGPELLIRYENEEAVDDSQLPKDRFSAERLKGVDSTLKIQPAELGDSAVYLCASSLDAGGRVTGELFFGEGSRLTVL.

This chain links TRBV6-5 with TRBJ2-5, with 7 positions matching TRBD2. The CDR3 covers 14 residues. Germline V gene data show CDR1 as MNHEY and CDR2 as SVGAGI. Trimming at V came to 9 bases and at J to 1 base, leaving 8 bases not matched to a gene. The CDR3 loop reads CASRSGAFQETQYF. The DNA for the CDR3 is TGTGCCAGTAGGAGCGGGGCCTTCCAAGAGACCCAGTACTTC.

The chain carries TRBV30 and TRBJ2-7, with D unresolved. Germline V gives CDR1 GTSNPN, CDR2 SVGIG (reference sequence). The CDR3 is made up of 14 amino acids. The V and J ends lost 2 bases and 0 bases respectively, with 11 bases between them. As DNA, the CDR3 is TGTGCCTGGAGTAGAGGTATTAGCTCCTACGAGCAGTACTTC. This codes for CAWSRGISSYEQYF.